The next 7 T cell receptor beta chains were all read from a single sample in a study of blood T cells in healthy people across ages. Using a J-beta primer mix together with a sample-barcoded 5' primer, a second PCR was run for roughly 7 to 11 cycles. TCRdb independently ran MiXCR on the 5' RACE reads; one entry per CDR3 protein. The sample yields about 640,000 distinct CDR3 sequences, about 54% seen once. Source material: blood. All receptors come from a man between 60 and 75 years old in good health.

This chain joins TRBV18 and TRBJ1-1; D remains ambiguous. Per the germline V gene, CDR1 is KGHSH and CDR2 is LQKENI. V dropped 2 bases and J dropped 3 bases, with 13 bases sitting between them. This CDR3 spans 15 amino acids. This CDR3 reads CASSPGPGRHTEAFF. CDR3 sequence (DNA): TGTGCCAGCTCACCAGGCCCTGGGAGGCACACTGAAGCTTTCTTT.

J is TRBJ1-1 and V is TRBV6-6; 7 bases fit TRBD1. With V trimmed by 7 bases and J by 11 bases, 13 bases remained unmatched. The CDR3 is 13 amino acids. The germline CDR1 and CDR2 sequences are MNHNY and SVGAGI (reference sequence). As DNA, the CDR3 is TGTGCCAGCACCAGGGGGACGAAGCTTTTGGCTTTCTTT. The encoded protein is CASTRGTKLLAFF.

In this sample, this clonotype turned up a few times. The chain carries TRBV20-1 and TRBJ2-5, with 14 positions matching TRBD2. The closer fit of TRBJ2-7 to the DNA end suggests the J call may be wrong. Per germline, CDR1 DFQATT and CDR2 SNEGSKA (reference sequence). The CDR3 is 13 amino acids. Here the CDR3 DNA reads TGCAGTGCTAGGGGACTAGCGGGGGACGAGCAGTACTTC. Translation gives CSARGLAGDEQYF.

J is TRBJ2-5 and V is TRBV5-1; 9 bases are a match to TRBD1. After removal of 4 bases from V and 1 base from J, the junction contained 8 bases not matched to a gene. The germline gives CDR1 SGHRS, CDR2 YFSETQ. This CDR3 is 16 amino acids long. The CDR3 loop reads CASSPGQGTIQETQYF. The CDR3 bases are TGCGCCAGCAGCCCAGGACAGGGGACGATCCAAGAGACCCAGTACTTC.

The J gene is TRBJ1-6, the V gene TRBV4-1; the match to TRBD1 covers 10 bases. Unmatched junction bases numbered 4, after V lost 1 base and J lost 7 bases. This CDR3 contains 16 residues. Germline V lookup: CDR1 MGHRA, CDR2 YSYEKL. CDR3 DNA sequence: TGCGCCAGCAGCCAAGGGGACAGGGGCCCGAATTCACCCCTCCACTTT. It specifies CASSQGDRGPNSPLHF.

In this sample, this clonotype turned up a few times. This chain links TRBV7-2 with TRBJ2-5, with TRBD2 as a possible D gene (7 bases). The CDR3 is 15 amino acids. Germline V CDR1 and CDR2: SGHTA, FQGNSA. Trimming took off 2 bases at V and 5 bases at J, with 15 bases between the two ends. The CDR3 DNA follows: TGTGCCAGCAGCTTAAATGGCGGGGGCTGGGAGACCCAGTACTTC. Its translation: CASSLNGGGWETQYF.

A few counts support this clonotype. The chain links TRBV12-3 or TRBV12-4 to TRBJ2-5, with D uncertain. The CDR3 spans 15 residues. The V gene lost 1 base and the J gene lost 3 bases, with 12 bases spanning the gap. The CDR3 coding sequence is TGTGCCAGCAGTTTAGGAACGGGCCCCGAAGAGACCCAGTACTTC. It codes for CASSLGTGPEETQYF.